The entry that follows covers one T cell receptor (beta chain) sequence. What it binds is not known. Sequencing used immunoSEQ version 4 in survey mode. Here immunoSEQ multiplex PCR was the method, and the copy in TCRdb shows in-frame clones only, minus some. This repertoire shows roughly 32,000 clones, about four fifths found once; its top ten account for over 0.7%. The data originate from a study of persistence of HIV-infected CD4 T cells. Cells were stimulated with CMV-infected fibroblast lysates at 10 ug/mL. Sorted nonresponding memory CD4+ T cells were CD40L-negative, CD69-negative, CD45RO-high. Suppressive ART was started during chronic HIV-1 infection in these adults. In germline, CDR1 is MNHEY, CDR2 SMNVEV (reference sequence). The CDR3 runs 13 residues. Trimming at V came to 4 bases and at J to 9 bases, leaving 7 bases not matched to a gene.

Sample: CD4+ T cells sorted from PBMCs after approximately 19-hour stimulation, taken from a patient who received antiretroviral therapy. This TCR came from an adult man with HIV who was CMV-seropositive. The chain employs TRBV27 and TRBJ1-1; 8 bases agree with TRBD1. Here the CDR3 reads CASSSTGGWKAFF. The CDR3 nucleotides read TGTGCCAGCAGTTCTACAGGGGGATGGAAAGCTTTCTTT.